This T cell receptor beta chain was recovered during a study of T cell responses to AZD1222 COVID-19 vaccine. Trimming pared 6 bases from V and 1 base from J, leaving 16 bases between. Germline CDR1 reads SGHRS; CDR2 reads YFSETQ. The CDR3 is made up of 15 amino acids. With regard to this clone: Its antigen is currently unknown.

Assay: immunoSEQ multiplex PCR; the TCRdb copy retains only in-frame clones and omits some. The sample lists about 150,000 clones; about 87% were seen once. Study-wide results and caveats: Only a handful of people who got AZD1222 tested seropositive at baseline.

The chain has TRBV5-1 and TRBJ1-1; possible D gene TRBD1, 6 bases. The sequence derives from an adult in good health. The input for sequencing was peripheral blood, taken on day 0 of AZD1222 vaccination. The CDR3 nucleotides are TGCGCCAGCACCCCGGGAGGGGGTGAGAACACTGAAGCTTTCTTT. The encoded protein is CASTPGGGENTEAFF.